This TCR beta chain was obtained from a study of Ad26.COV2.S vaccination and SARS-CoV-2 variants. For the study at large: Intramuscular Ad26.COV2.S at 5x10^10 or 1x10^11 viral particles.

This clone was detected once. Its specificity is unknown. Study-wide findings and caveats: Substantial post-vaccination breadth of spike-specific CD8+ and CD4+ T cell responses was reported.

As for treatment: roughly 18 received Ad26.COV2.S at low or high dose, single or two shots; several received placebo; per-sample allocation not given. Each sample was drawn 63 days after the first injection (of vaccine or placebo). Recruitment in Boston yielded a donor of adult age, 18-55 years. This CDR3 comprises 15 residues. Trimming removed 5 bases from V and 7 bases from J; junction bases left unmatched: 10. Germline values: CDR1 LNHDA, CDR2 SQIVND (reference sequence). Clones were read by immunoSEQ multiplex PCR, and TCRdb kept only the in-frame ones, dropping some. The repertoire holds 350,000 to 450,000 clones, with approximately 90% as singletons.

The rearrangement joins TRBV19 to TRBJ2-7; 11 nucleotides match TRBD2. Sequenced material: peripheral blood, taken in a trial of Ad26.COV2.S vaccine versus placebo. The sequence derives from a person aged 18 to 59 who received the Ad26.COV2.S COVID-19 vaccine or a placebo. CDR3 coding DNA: TGTGCCAGTAGTTCGAATAGCGGGAGGGCCTCTGAGCAGTACTTC. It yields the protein CASSSNSGRASEQYF. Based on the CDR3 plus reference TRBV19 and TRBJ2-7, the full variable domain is DGGITQSPKYLFRKEGQNVTLSCEQNLNHDAMYWYRQDPGQGLRLIYYSQIVNDFQKGDIAEGYSVSREKKESFPLTVTSAQKNPTAFYLCASSSNSGRASEQYFGPGTRLTVT.